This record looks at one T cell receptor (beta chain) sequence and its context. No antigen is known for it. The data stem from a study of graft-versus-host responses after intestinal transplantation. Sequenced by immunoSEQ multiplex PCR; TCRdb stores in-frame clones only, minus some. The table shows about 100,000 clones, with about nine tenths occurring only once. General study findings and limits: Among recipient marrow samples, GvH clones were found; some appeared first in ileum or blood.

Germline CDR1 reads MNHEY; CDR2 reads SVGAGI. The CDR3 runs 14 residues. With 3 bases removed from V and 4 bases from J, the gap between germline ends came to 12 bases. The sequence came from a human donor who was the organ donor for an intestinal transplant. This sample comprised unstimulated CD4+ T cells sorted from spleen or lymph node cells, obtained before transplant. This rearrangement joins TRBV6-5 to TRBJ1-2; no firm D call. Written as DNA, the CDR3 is TGTGCCAGCAGTTATACCAGTACCGGCTATGGCTACACCTTC. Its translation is CASSYTSTGYGYTF.